This TCR beta chain originates from a study of vaccination and CD4 T cells after COVID-19. On the study more broadly: Cultures acting as controls obtained a CEFX pool, an HIV-1 Nef pool, or no peptide.

Sequencing of DNA taken from cultured CD4+ T cells relied on the Oncomine TCR Beta short-read assay. Once CD4+ T cells had been cultured, genomic DNA was extracted from them. TCRdb re-called the PCR reads through MiXCR, storing one row per CDR3 protein. Of some 12,000 distinct CDR3 sequences detected, 55% to 60% appear once; the ten largest clones hold more than 20%. This CDR3 spans 16 amino acids. The J segment lost 5 bases and the V segment lost 2 bases, leaving 8 bases of the junction unmatched. Germline values: CDR1 SGHRS, CDR2 YFSETQ. Only a few counts were recorded for this clonotype. Its antigen is not known. Treatment described: roughly 10-day PBMC culture with coronavirus spike peptide pools or control peptides (ViraFEST assay). TCR sequencing followed the expansion of antigen-specific T cells with peptide pools in ViraFEST. It was with approximately 9.7 IU/ml IL-2 and roughly 9.4 ug/ml peptide pools that 1.5 million to 2.5 million PBMCs per well were cultured.

What was sequenced was CD4+ T cells from blood, cultured in vitro. This receptor was obtained from a human donor who had recovered from COVID-19. The chain employs TRBV5-1 and TRBJ2-2; 8 nucleotides align to TRBD1. CDR3 in amino acids: CASSLTVQGATGELFF. As DNA, the CDR3 is TGCGCCAGCAGCTTAACTGTGCAGGGGGCAACCGGGGAGCTGTTTTTT. Drawing the rest from reference TRBV5-1 and TRBJ2-2, the complete variable domain is KAGVTQTPRYLIKTRGQQVTLSCSPISGHRSVSWYQQTPGQGLQFLFEYFSETQRNKGNFPGRFSGRQFSNSRSEMNVSTLELGDSALYLCASSLTVQGATGELFFGEGSRLTVL.